Listed below are T cell receptor beta chains from one sample, sequenced in a study of beta chain features in type 1 diabetes. Generated by immunoSEQ multiplex PCR, the TCRdb table keeps only in-frame clones and is missing some. The sample consists of a few hundred thousand clones, under 13% of them appearing once. The material sequenced was naive CD4+ T cells from blood. The receptor set was obtained from a man under 40 with type 1 diabetes. The CDR3 runs from the conserved cysteine through the conserved F or W. D genes are given only for firm matches. The size of a clone is reported for some rows only, either as once, few or many, or as a class for expanded clones.

TGCGCCAGCAGCCAATTAGGAGGGACCCTCTCCTACAATGAGCAGTTCTTC CASSQLGGTLSYNEQFF NA TRBJ2-1 NA TRBV4-1
TGTGCCAGCAGGTCATTGGGACAGGGGGCCTATGGCTACACCTTC CASRSLGQGAYGYTF NA TRBJ1-2 TRBD1 TRBV27
TGTGCCAGTATTATGGGGGCAAACACCGGGGAGCTGTTTTTT CASIMGANTGELFF few TRBJ2-2 NA TRBV19
TGTGCCAGCTCACCAGCTAGAGTTCAGAACACTGAAGCTTTCTTT CASSPARVQNTEAFF NA TRBJ1-1 NA TRBV18
TGTGCCAGCAGGGACAGGCTCGGAGGGAAACTGTTTTTT CASRDRLGGKLFF few TRBJ1-4 TRBD1 TRBV2
TGTGCCAGCAAGGACAGGGTTTATGGCTACACCTTC CASKDRVYGYTF NA TRBJ1-2 TRBD1 TRBV6-5
TGTGCCAGCCGACTAGCGGGGGGACCAGAGCAGTTCTTC CASRLAGGPEQFF NA TRBJ2-1 TRBD2 TRBV6-5
TGTGCCAGCAGAGAGACAGCAAACTATGGCTACACCTTC CASRETANYGYTF few TRBJ1-2 NA TRBV2
TGTGCCACCTCTCGGCAGGCTGCCTACGAGCAGTACTTC CATSRQAAYEQYF NA TRBJ2-7 NA TRBV27
TGTGCCAGCAGCTCACAGGGGCGGTATGGCTACACCTTC CASSSQGRYGYTF NA TRBJ1-2 TRBD1 TRBV5-4
TGTGCCAGCAGCGTCACTAGCGGGGGGGCCAGTGATACGCAGTATTTT CASSVTSGGASDTQYF NA TRBJ2-3 TRBD2 TRBV7-2
TGTGCTATTTCCGAGAGTACAGGGTCCCAGTACTTC CAISESTGSQYF NA TRBJ2-5 NA TRBV7-6
TGTGCCACCAAAGCGGGGGCTGACCAAGAGACCCAGTACTTC CATKAGADQETQYF few TRBJ2-5 TRBD2 TRBV15
TGCAGTGCTAGACGTCAGGAGACCCAGTACTTC CSARRQETQYF few TRBJ2-5 NA TRBV20-1
TGTGCCAGCAGTTTGCGGGGGTTCTCCTACGAGCAGTACTTC CASSLRGFSYEQYF few TRBJ2-7 TRBD2 TRBV27
TGTGCCAGCTCACCAGGGAGGTACCAAGAGACCCAGTACTTC CASSPGRYQETQYF few TRBJ2-5 NA TRBV18
TGCGCCAGCAGCCAAATAGCATTCGTCGGAAACACCATATATTTT CASSQIAFVGNTIYF few TRBJ1-3 NA TRBV4-1
TGTGCCAGCAGCCAAGATCGTTACGGGGAGCTGTTTTTT CASSQDRYGELFF few TRBJ2-2 NA TRBV4-2
TGTGCCAGCAGCCCACAAGGGGCCCCCCTCCACTTT CASSPQGAPLHF NA TRBJ1-6 NA TRBV2
TGTGCCAGCTCACCTCCCGGGGACACTGAAGCTTTCTTT CASSPPGDTEAFF NA TRBJ1-1 NA TRBV18
TGTGCCAGCAGCACACAGGGGGCCCGGGATGAAAAACTGTTTTTT CASSTQGARDEKLFF few TRBJ1-4 TRBD1 TRBV7-2
TGTGCCAGCAGCGCGGACAGGAAAAACATTCAGTACTTC CASSADRKNIQYF few TRBJ2-4 TRBD1 TRBV7-3